The sequence of this TCR beta chain was determined in a study of shared clonotypes between healthy human individuals. In regard to this clone: Antigen: not known.

The trim removed 5 bases at V and 7 bases at J, leaving 11 bases unmatched. The CDR3 extends over 14 amino acids. Germline V CDR1 and CDR2: MNHEY, SMNVEV (reference sequence). Measured with immunoSEQ multiplex PCR; TCRdb has only the in-frame clones, and not every one. The sample consists of about 2.1 million clones, around 95% of them appearing once. The naive CD8 fraction comprised CD45RO-negative cells positively selected for CCR7 and excluded terminally differentiated effector memory CD45RA+ cells. General study results and limits: Rarefaction analysis demonstrated incomplete sorted-subset sequencing notwithstanding large depth.

This sequence joins TRBV27 and TRBJ2-7, with 7 positions matching TRBD2. This clonotype originated in a man in his late teens or twenties in good health. Some clones in this sample may be carry-over from other donors' samples. What was sequenced was naive CD8+ T cells from PBMCs. The CDR3 here is CASSRPGGRGEQYF. In DNA, the CDR3 is TGTGCCAGCAGTCGCCCTGGTGGGAGGGGAGAGCAGTACTTC.